Listed here is a single T cell receptor beta chain. As yet, its antigen is unknown. These data come from a study of human T cells and chemical hapten exposure. Study details: TCR yields differed between samples (mainly from small differences in pooled library volume). General study results and limits: Sensitizing to DPC left TCRs with a frequency above 1 in 1000 unaltered.

Sequencing started from total RNA isolated from unfractionated whole blood. Single cDNA molecules in the library carried unique molecular identifiers attached during preparation. In the original processing: Per-sample TCR counts ranged from roughly 20,000 to 750,000, median about 100,000. TCRdb used MiXCR to reprocess the 5' RACE reads, holding one entry per CDR3 protein. TCRdb's processing, not the authors', yielded these V and J calls. The table includes 70,000 to 85,000 distinct CDR3 sequences, about 16% detected once. This receptor was taken from a female donor in good health.

This chain's CDR3 is CASSQDLAGGYRELFF. In nucleotides, the CDR3 is TGTGCCAGCAGCCAAGATCTCGCCGGGGGGTACCGGGAGCTGTTTTTT. The rearrangement uses TRBV3-1 and TRBJ2-2, with TRBD2 matching 7 bases. The CDR3 runs to 16 residues. V dropped 0 bases and J dropped 9; count of bases not matched to a gene: 10. Germline CDR1 is LGHDT and CDR2 is YNNKEL (reference sequence). Full variable domain (outside the CDR3, taken from reference TRBV3-1 and TRBJ2-2): DTAVSQTPKYLVTQMGNDKSIKCEQNLGHDTMYWYKQDSKKFLKIMFSYNNKELIINETVPNRFSPKSPDKAHLNLHINSLELGDSAVYFCASSQDLAGGYRELFFGEGSRLTVL.